These 22 T cell receptor beta chains came from one sample sequenced in a study of graft-versus-host responses after intestinal transplantation. Sequenced by immunoSEQ multiplex PCR; TCRdb stores in-frame clones only, minus some. The table records about 94,000 clones, around nine tenths of them present only once. Which antigens these TCRs recognize remains unknown. The source material was unstimulated CD8+ T cells sorted from spleen or lymph node cells, sampled before intestinal transplant. The receptor set was obtained from a human donor who received an intestinal transplant.

The J gene is TRBJ2-3, the V gene TRBV7-9, with no clear D. Germline-derived CDR1 and CDR2 are SEHNR and FQNEAQ (reference sequence). There are 12 residues in the CDR3. Trimming shortened V by 5 bases and J by 4 bases, and 7 bases separated the two germline ends. In DNA, the CDR3 is TGTGCCAGCAGCAGCATAGCAGATACGCAGTATTTT. Translating gives CASSSIADTQYF. Based on the CDR3 plus reference TRBV7-9 and TRBJ2-3, the full variable domain is DTGVSQNPRHKITKRGQNVTFRCDPISEHNRLYWYRQTLGQGPEFLTYFQNEAQLEKSRLLSDRFSAERPKGSFSTLEIQRTEQGDSAMYLCASSSIADTQYFGPGTRLTVL.

The chain combines TRBV15 with TRBJ2-3; TRBD2 aligns across 11 bases. This CDR3 has 15 residues. V was pared by 5 bases and J by 5 bases, with 6 bases of the junction left unmatched. Per the germline V gene, CDR1 is LNHNV and CDR2 is YYDKDF (reference sequence). The CDR3 spells CATSPPTSGIDTQYF. The CDR3 nucleotides are TGTGCCACCAGCCCGCCGACTAGCGGGATAGATACGCAGTATTTT.

The chain uses TRBV6-5 and TRBJ1-1; TRBD1 matches at 7 bases. The CDR3 extends over 15 amino acids. With 7 bases clipped from V and 1 base from J, the junction kept 9 bases outside the gene matches. Looked up from germline, CDR1 is MNHEY and CDR2 is SVGAGI. CDR3 sequence (DNA): TGTGCCAGCATGACCTCCGGGACAGCGAACACTGAAGCTTTCTTT. Translation gives CASMTSGTANTEAFF.

This clone was seen once. V and J are TRBV7-6 and TRBJ2-3; 10 bases agree with TRBD2. Germline V gives CDR1 SGHVS, CDR2 FNYEAQ. The CDR3 length is 17 residues. Trimming removed 1 base from V and 3 bases from J; junction bases left unmatched: 7. The CDR3 sequence is CASSLERGGRRTDTQYF. CDR3 DNA: TGTGCCAGCAGCTTAGAGCGGGGGGGCCGGAGGACAGATACGCAGTATTTT. The full variable domain, its missing parts supplied by reference TRBV7-6 and TRBJ2-3, is GAGVSQSPRYKVTKRGQDVALRCDPISGHVSLYWYRQALGQGPEFLTYFNYEAQQDKSGLPNDRFSAERPEGSISTLTIQRTEQRDSAMYRCASSLERGGRRTDTQYFGPGTRLTVL.

This chain uses TRBV28 with TRBJ2-7, with 13 bases fitting TRBD2. V was clipped by 6 bases and J by 6 bases; unmatched bases: 11. The CDR3 spans 16 residues. Germline V gene sequence: CDR1 MDHEN, CDR2 SYDVKM. CDR3 DNA: TGTGCCAGCAGCCCCACTAGCGGGAGGGCCGTCCGCGAGCAGTACTTC. Translation gives CASSPTSGRAVREQYF.

This clone was detected a few times. The chain recombines TRBV30 with TRBJ1-3, with a possible D match to TRBD1 (6 bases). V was pared by 2 bases and J by 3 bases, with 11 bases between. Germline V CDR1 and CDR2: GTSNPN, SVGIG (reference sequence). CDR3 length equals 14 residues. The CDR3 reads CAWSRGANGNTIYF. CDR3 coding DNA: TGTGCCTGGAGTCGGGGGGCTAATGGAAACACCATATATTTT.

V usage is TRBV30 and J usage is TRBJ2-3, with TRBD2 as a possible D gene (6 bases). V lost 6 bases to trimming and J lost 0 bases, with 10 bases between them. The germline V gene has CDR1 GTSNPN and CDR2 SVGIG (reference sequence). The CDR3 extends over 13 amino acids. CDR3 residues: CACMRGSTDTQYF. Here the CDR3 DNA reads TGTGCCTGTATGCGGGGAAGCACAGATACGCAGTATTTT.

The CDR3 reads CASSNDRGPGNTIYF. Here the CDR3 DNA reads TGCGCCAGCAGCAATGACAGGGGGCCTGGAAACACCATATATTTT. The genes are TRBV5-1 and TRBJ1-3, with 10 nucleotides matching TRBD1. The germline V gene has CDR1 SGHRS and CDR2 YFSETQ. The CDR3 runs to 15 residues. V dropped 4 bases and J dropped 2; count of bases not matched to a gene: 3.

This chain connects TRBV5-6 to TRBJ2-7; 8 bases are shared with TRBD1. J gave up 0 bases and V 4 bases, and 3 bases lay outside the gene matches. This CDR3 has 14 amino acids. Germline V gene sequence: CDR1 SGHDT, CDR2 YYEEEE. CDR3 region: CASSPGQGSYEQYF. The CDR3 DNA follows: TGTGCCAGCAGCCCCGGACAGGGCTCCTACGAGCAGTACTTC.

This clone appeared once. The J gene is TRBJ2-1, the V gene TRBV6-6, with 9 bases fitting TRBD1. Germline V gene lookup returns CDR1 MNHNY and CDR2 SVGAGI (reference sequence). The CDR3 has 15 amino acids. V was clipped by 6 bases and J by 2 bases; unmatched bases: 5. CDR3 residues: CASRPQGATYNEQFF. In DNA, the CDR3 is TGTGCCAGCAGACCACAGGGGGCAACCTACAATGAGCAGTTCTTC.

CDR3: CASSYGDFYGYTF. In DNA form, the CDR3 reads TGCGCCAGCAGCTATGGGGACTTCTATGGCTACACCTTC. The J gene is TRBJ1-2, the V gene TRBV5-1; TRBD1 might be the D (5 bases). The ends were cut back, 3 bases at V and 4 bases at J, with 10 bases in the middle. This CDR3 has 13 residues. Per germline, CDR1 SGHRS and CDR2 YFSETQ.

This chain connects TRBV7-9 to TRBJ1-2, with a possible D match to TRBD1 (5 bases). Deletions cut 3 bases from V and 5 bases from J, with 13 bases between. CDR1 and CDR2 (germline): SEHNR, FQNEAQ (reference sequence). CDR3 length: 14 amino acids. The CDR3 nucleotides read TGTGCCAGCAGCTTGGCCGGGGCGGGGTATGGCTACACCTTC. It is translated as CASSLAGAGYGYTF.

Concerning this clone: The sample holds other DNA sequences that translate to the same CDR3. The chain recombines TRBV5-1 with TRBJ2-7, with TRBD1 matching 10 bases. This CDR3 is 15 amino acids long. Trimming at V came to 0 bases and at J to 2 bases, leaving 2 bases not matched to a gene. Per germline, CDR1 SGHRS and CDR2 YFSETQ. The CDR3 sequence: CASSLGTGGAYEQYF. For the CDR3, the DNA is TGCGCCAGCAGCTTGGGGACAGGGGGGGCCTACGAGCAGTACTTC. Filled out from reference TRBV5-1 and TRBJ2-7, the complete variable domain reads KAGVTQTPRYLIKTRGQQVTLSCSPISGHRSVSWYQQTPGQGLQFLFEYFSETQRNKGNFPGRFSGRQFSNSRSEMNVSTLELGDSALYLCASSLGTGGAYEQYFGPGTRLTVT.

CDR3 DNA: TGTGCCAGCACGGGCACCGGGGAGCTGTTTTTT. Protein sequence: CASTGTGELFF. The V call is TRBV6-5, the J call TRBJ2-2; D is ambiguous. V was shortened by 7 bases and J by 4 bases, with 4 bases between the two germline ends. CDR3 length equals 11 residues. Germline V gene data show CDR1 as MNHEY and CDR2 as SVGAGI.

The V gene is TRBV7-8, the J gene TRBJ1-3, with no clear D. This CDR3 is 16 amino acids long. Per the germline V gene, CDR1 is SGHVS and CDR2 is FQNEAQ. Trimming stripped 5 bases from V and 0 bases from J, with 14 bases between. This CDR3 is CASSPGSSYSGNTIYF. CDR3 nucleotides: TGTGCCAGCAGCCCCGGGAGCTCCTACTCTGGAAACACCATATATTTT.

This chain links TRBV5-1 with TRBJ2-7; 8 bases line up with TRBD1. This CDR3 spans 15 amino acids. Per germline, CDR1 SGHRS and CDR2 YFSETQ. With 1 base clipped from V and 2 bases from J, the junction kept 5 bases outside the gene matches. CDR3 bases: TGCGCCAGCAGCTTGAGGACAGGGTCCACCTACGAGCAGTACTTC. Protein sequence: CASSLRTGSTYEQYF.

The chain joins TRBV4-1 to TRBJ2-3, with D tentatively TRBD2 (6 bases). The ends were cut back, 0 bases at V and 1 base at J, with 11 bases in the middle. This CDR3 region has 16 residues. The germline V gene encodes CDR1 MGHRA and CDR2 YSYEKL. The chain's CDR3 is CASSQDLASRTDTQYF. The DNA for the CDR3 is TGCGCCAGCAGCCAAGACCTAGCGAGTCGCACAGATACGCAGTATTTT.

V is TRBV5-1 and J is TRBJ2-7, with D tentatively TRBD1 (6 bases). The CDR3 sequence is 14 residues long. Trimming took 3 bases from V and 2 from J, leaving 12 bases between them. Germline V gene data show CDR1 as SGHRS and CDR2 as YFSETQ. The chain's CDR3 is CASSYRASAYEQYF. DNA of the CDR3: TGCGCCAGCAGCTACAGGGCATCGGCCTACGAGCAGTACTTC.

The chain carries TRBV6-5 and TRBJ1-2; D uncertain. This CDR3 spans 14 amino acids. V dropped 5 bases and J dropped 4 bases, with 14 bases sitting between them. CDR1 is MNHEY, CDR2 SVGAGI, per germline. CDR3 coding DNA: TGTGCCAGCAGTGAATTTGAAGCCTCCTATGGCTACACCTTC. This encodes CASSEFEASYGYTF.

The chain carries TRBV5-1 and TRBJ1-2; D is unclear. This CDR3 is 15 amino acids long. CDR1 is SGHRS and CDR2 is YFSETQ in the germline V gene. Trimming took off 1 base at V and 4 bases at J, with 14 bases between the two ends. DNA of the CDR3: TGCGCCAGCAGCTTGTGGGCCGACGTGGGCTATGGCTACACCTTC. Its translation is CASSLWADVGYGYTF.

The chain employs TRBV5-6 and TRBJ1-1; the D is unclear. Trimming stripped 5 bases from V and 1 base from J, with 9 bases between. Germline V gene data show CDR1 as SGHDT and CDR2 as YYEEEE. CDR3 length: 13 residues. This chain's CDR3 is CASSYTGNTEAFF. The CDR3 DNA reads TGTGCCAGCAGTTACACGGGGAACACTGAAGCTTTCTTT.

The chain has TRBV4-1 and TRBJ1-2; D perhaps matches TRBD1 (6 bases). CDR3 size: 13 residues. Between the trimmed V and J ends, which lost 4 bases and 4 bases, there was a span of 10 bases. Germline V gene sequence: CDR1 MGHRA, CDR2 YSYEKL. The CDR3 coding sequence is TGCGCCAGCAGCCCCGGACAGATCTATGGCTACACCTTC. As protein: CASSPGQIYGYTF.